Following are 2 T cell receptor beta chains from one sample sequenced in a study of cytomegalovirus exposure and HLA in healthy donors. The PCR contained 60 Vbeta and 13 Jbeta primers. Using immunoSEQ multiplex PCR, the repertoire was profiled, and TCRdb retains in-frame clones only, with some absent. The data show 95,000 to 100,000 clones, 76% seen once. Source material: PBMCs. These receptors were collected from a woman in her fifties or sixties in good health and CMV-seropositive.

About this clone itself: A read error is likely here: a far larger clone is one base away. Other nucleotide sequences from this sample produce the same CDR3. V gene TRBV7-9 combines with J gene TRBJ2-3; 10 bases agree with TRBD1. The CDR3 has 15 amino acids. Germline-derived CDR1 and CDR2 are SEHNR and FQNEAQ (reference sequence). V gave up 3 bases and J gave up 2 bases; unmatched junction bases: 2. The CDR3 loop reads CASSFGTGATDTQYF. The CDR3 nucleotides are TGTGCCAGCAGCTTTGGGACAGGGGCCACAGATACGCAGTATTTT.

The CDR3, as DNA: TGTGCCAGCAGCGAGGACAGCTATGGCTACACCTTC. This gives the protein CASSEDSYGYTF. The chain carries TRBV4-2 and TRBJ1-2, with D possibly matching TRBD1 (6 bases). Trimming took off 5 bases at V and 4 bases at J, with 8 bases between the two ends. The CDR3 contains 12 residues. The germline V gene encodes CDR1 LGHNA and CDR2 YNFKEQ.